The sequence of this T cell receptor (beta chain) was determined in a study of cytomegalovirus exposure and HLA in healthy donors. Whole-study findings and limits: Analyzed later, most CMV-associated TCR beta chains appeared HLA-restricted. The study labeled 170 or so TCR beta chains cytomegalovirus-associated.

This clone occurred a few times. Antigen unknown. PCR employed 60 Vbeta and 13 Jbeta primers. The protocol was immunoSEQ multiplex PCR, while the TCRdb copy is restricted to in-frame clones and leaves out a portion. The table has over 50,000 clones, roughly 86% seen once. The CDR3 runs to 13 residues. Trimming took 8 bases from V and 2 from J, leaving 12 bases between them. CDR1 is SNHLY, CDR2 FYNNEI, per germline. The chain uses TRBV2 and TRBJ1-1; a possible D gene is TRBD1 (5 bases). The sequenced material came from PBMCs. The receptor comes from a man between 18 and 29 years old in good health and CMV-seronegative. The CDR3 sequence is CASSQEPNTEAFF. The CDR3 nucleotides are TGTGCCAGCTCACAGGAGCCTAACACTGAAGCTTTCTTT.